The present entry profiles one T cell receptor (beta chain) with its context. The sample is drawn from a study of blood T cell repertoires in COVID-19. Study summary: Acute and convalescent COVID-19 samples came from the United States, Italy and Spain.

Original processing methods: Reference gene primer amplification yielded estimated nucleated cell counts. Profiled with immunoSEQ multiplex PCR; TCRdb holds only in-frame clones, not every one. V, J and clone size were drawn from that table, and D and trimming were deduced from the DNA. The sample comprises about 61,000 clones, approximately 86% of which are singletons, and under 6% rests with the top ten. Germline V gives CDR1 MDHEN, CDR2 SYDVKM. This CDR3 is built from 16 residues. Trimming took 3 bases from V and 5 from J; bases not matched to a gene: 9. This receptor was obtained from a man in his sixties or seventies with acute or convalescent COVID-19. The sample comprised peripheral blood. The genes are TRBV28 and TRBJ2-5; 10 bases are shared with TRBD2. The CDR3 nucleotides read TGTGCCAGCAGTTTCGGGGATAGCGGGGGGTTGGAGACCCAGTACTTC. Its translation is CASSFGDSGGLETQYF.